The present TCR beta chain was sequenced within a study of radiation and T cells in renal cell carcinoma. Study summary: Nephrectomy followed 15 Gy stereotactic body radiation by 4 weeks.

The time point here: baseline pretreatment blood. Treatment noted: 15 Gy SBRT to primary tumor, nephrectomy 4 weeks later. The CDR3 covers 12 residues. The germline V gene has CDR1 LNHDA and CDR2 SQIVND (reference sequence). V lost 0 bases to trimming and J lost 14 bases, with 10 bases between them. This clone was found a few times. The protocol was immunoSEQ multiplex PCR, while the TCRdb copy is restricted to in-frame clones and leaves out a portion. Of 130,000 to 150,000 clones in the sample, 70% to 90% are singletons; the top ten hold around 12%. The sample in question was blood, obtained from a patient whose treatment included radiotherapy and nephrectomy. This sequence originates from a woman aged 50 to 65 with renal cell carcinoma. The chain recombines TRBV19 with TRBJ1-4; D gene unclear. CDR3 sequence reads: CASSIDARKLFF. CDR3 coding DNA: TGTGCCAGTAGTATAGATGCCAGGAAGCTGTTTTTT. Based on the CDR3 plus reference TRBV19 and TRBJ1-4, the full variable domain is DGGITQSPKYLFRKEGQNVTLSCEQNLNHDAMYWYRQDPGQGLRLIYYSQIVNDFQKGDIAEGYSVSREKKESFPLTVTSAQKNPTAFYLCASSIDARKLFFGSGTQLSVL.